This T cell receptor (beta chain) came from a study of T cell responses to AZD1222 COVID-19 vaccine. Deletions cut 8 bases from V and 0 bases from J, with 9 bases between. Germline V gives CDR1 SNHLY, CDR2 FYNNEI. This CDR3 region has 13 residues. Findings and limits, study-wide: Only a handful of AZD1222 recipients were seropositive at baseline.

Here immunoSEQ multiplex PCR was the method, and the copy in TCRdb shows in-frame clones only, minus some. Here the sample spans 110,000 to 150,000 clones, roughly 88% being singletons. Details on this clone: Its antigen is currently unknown.

This material consisted of peripheral blood, taken on day 0 of AZD1222 vaccination. The chain employs TRBV2 and TRBJ2-3; D not resolved. This TCR derives from an adult in good health. This chain's CDR3 is CASGPTSTDTQYF. Written as DNA, the CDR3 is TGTGCCAGCGGTCCTACTAGCACAGATACGCAGTATTTT.